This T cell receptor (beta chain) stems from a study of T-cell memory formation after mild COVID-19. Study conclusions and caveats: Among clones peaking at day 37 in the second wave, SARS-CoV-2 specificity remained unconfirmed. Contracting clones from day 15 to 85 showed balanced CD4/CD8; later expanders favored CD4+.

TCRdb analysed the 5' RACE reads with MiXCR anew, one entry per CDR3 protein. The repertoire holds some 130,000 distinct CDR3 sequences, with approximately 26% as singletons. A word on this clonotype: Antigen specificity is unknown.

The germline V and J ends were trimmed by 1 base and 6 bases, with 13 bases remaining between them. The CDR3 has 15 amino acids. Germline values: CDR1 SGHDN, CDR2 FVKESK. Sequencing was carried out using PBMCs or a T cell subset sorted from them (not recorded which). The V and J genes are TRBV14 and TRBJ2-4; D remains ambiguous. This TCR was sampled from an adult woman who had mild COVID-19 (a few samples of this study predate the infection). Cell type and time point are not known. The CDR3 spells CASSQGPLWGNIQYF. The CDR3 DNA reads TGTGCCAGCAGCCAAGGACCCTTGTGGGGAAACATTCAGTACTTC.